This T cell receptor beta chain was recovered during a study of CD8 T cells in ankylosing spondylitis. TCRdb re-analysed the 5' RACE reads in MiXCR, keeping a single row per CDR3 protein. The repertoire consists of hundreds of thousands of distinct CDR3 sequences, with 20% to 25% occurring once and the leading ten covering about 3.7%. This clonotype was recorded at least ten times. Germline V lookup: CDR1 SGHRS, CDR2 YFSETQ. The CDR3 consists of 13 residues. Trimming removed 3 bases from V and 4 bases from J, with 10 bases in between. Sample: blood, either unsorted or a sorted T cell fraction (not recorded which). The receptor comes from a female donor with ankylosing spondylitis or in good health (not recorded which). The gene calls are TRBV5-1 and TRBJ1-1; D is undetermined. The CDR3 nucleotides read TGCGCCAGCAGCTCCGGCGAGGGCACTGAAGCTTTCTTT. Its translation is CASSSGEGTEAFF.